The 21 T cell receptor beta chains below were found in one sample sequenced in a study of blood T cell repertoires in COVID-19. Generated by immunoSEQ multiplex PCR, the TCRdb table keeps only in-frame clones and is missing some. Of approximately 200,000 clones listed, around 83% are singletons. Sequenced input: peripheral blood. The receptors shown here come from a man between 35 and 55 years old with acute or convalescent COVID-19.

This clone was found once. The V gene is TRBV18, the J gene TRBJ2-1; 7 bases match TRBD1. Germline V gene lookup returns CDR1 KGHSH and CDR2 LQKENI. V shed 1 base and J 5 bases; nucleotides not matched to a gene: 5. The CDR3 is 15 amino acids. The CDR3 spells CASSPLRGLDNEQFF. CDR3 DNA sequence: TGTGCCAGCTCACCACTAAGGGGGCTGGACAATGAGCAGTTCTTC.

The chain links TRBV6-2 or TRBV6-3 to TRBJ2-3, with D perhaps TRBD2 (5 bases). Germline CDR1 reads MNHEY; CDR2 reads SVGEGT. The CDR3 sequence is 12 residues long. V was shortened by 2 bases and J by 6 bases, with 6 bases between the two germline ends. CDR3 sequence reads: CASSYRGDTQYF. CDR3 nucleotide sequence: TGTGCCAGCAGTTACCGCGGGGATACGCAGTATTTT.

The V and J genes are TRBV5-5 and TRBJ2-1; TRBD1 is a possible D gene (6 bases). This CDR3 spans 15 amino acids. CDR1 is SGHKS, CDR2 YYEKEE, per germline (reference sequence). V was shortened by 6 bases and J by 9 bases, with 22 bases between the two germline ends. The CDR3 loop reads CASNWDTGNGGEQFF. DNA of the CDR3: TGTGCCAGCAACTGGGACACAGGGAATGGGGGTGAGCAGTTCTTC.

This rearrangement joins TRBV7-2 to TRBJ2-5, with 8 bases identical to TRBD2. V shed 3 bases, J shed 1 base, and the junction held 1 base outside the gene matches. The CDR3 sequence is 14 residues long. The germline CDR1 and CDR2 sequences are SGHTA and FQGNSA. The CDR3 sequence is CASSLAGGQETQYF. The DNA of the CDR3 is TGTGCCAGCAGCTTGGCGGGGGGCCAAGAGACCCAGTACTTC.

The sample holds one count of this clone. This chain links TRBV5-6 with TRBJ1-2; 11 nucleotides match TRBD1. Germline V gene lookup returns CDR1 SGHDT and CDR2 YYEEEE. The CDR3 totals 14 residues. Germline trimming cut 3 bases from V and 4 bases from J; bases unmatched to any gene: 2. The CDR3 DNA is TGTGCCAGCAGCTCAGGACAGGGGGCCTATGGCTACACCTTC. Translated: CASSSGQGAYGYTF.

The gene calls are TRBV5-6 and TRBJ2-5; 7 nucleotides line up with TRBD1. The germline V gene encodes CDR1 SGHDT and CDR2 YYEEEE. J lost 1 base, V lost 3 bases, and 12 bases had no gene match. This CDR3 is built from 17 residues. The chain's CDR3 is CASSSLIGQDTQETQYF. The CDR3 DNA follows: TGTGCCAGCAGCTCCCTTATTGGACAGGATACCCAAGAGACCCAGTACTTC.

The V gene is TRBV14, the J gene TRBJ1-1, with D unresolved. V lost 4 bases and J lost 4, with 13 bases in between. Germline V gives CDR1 SGHDN, CDR2 FVKESK. There are 14 residues in the CDR3. The CDR3 DNA reads as TGTGCCAGCAGCCTACAGTCGGTCGGCACTGAAGCTTTCTTT. It yields the protein CASSLQSVGTEAFF.

The chain employs TRBV5-1 and TRBJ2-5; the match to TRBD2 covers 13 bases. The CDR3 extends over 15 amino acids. Germline V gives CDR1 SGHRS, CDR2 YFSETQ. The J segment lost 5 bases and the V segment lost 1 base, leaving 2 bases of the junction unmatched. The CDR3: CASSLTSGGAETQYF. The CDR3 region has the DNA TGCGCCAGCAGCTTGACTAGCGGGGGGGCGGAGACCCAGTACTTC.

This clone was seen only a few times. The rearrangement links TRBV3-1 (or the pseudogene TRBV3-2) to TRBJ1-1; D might be TRBD1 (6 bases). V lost 1 base to trimming and J lost 5 bases, with 14 bases between them. Germline values: CDR1 LGHDT, CDR2 YNNKEL (reference sequence). The CDR3 consists of 15 residues. The CDR3, as DNA: TGTGCCAGCAGCCAAGTCTTTTGGGGGCGAACTGAAGCTTTCTTT. It codes for CASSQVFWGRTEAFF.

The chain employs TRBV9 and TRBJ1-1; TRBD1 aligns across 9 bases. Per germline, CDR1 SGDLS and CDR2 YYNGEE. J lost 11 bases, V lost 6 bases, and 14 bases had no gene match. The CDR3 has 14 residues. CDR3 sequence: CASTLTDTGGKAFF. The CDR3 bases are TGTGCCAGCACCTTGACTGATACAGGGGGCAAGGCTTTCTTT.

This clone was counted a single time. CDR3 coding DNA: TGTGCCAGCAGTTCAGGGGCTGGTTATGGCTACACCTTC. This codes for CASSSGAGYGYTF. The V gene is TRBV28, the J gene TRBJ1-2; the D gene is possibly TRBD1 (6 bases). Looked up from germline, CDR1 is MDHEN and CDR2 is SYDVKM. This CDR3 comprises 13 residues. V shed 4 bases and J shed 5 bases, with 11 bases lying between them.

The rearrangement uses TRBV7-3 and TRBJ2-2; D ambiguous. Per the germline V gene, CDR1 is SGHTA and CDR2 is FQGTGA. The CDR3 totals 14 residues. V lost 5 bases and J lost 6, with 13 bases in between. This CDR3 reads CASSPQADAGELFF. The CDR3 nucleotides read TGTGCCAGCAGCCCCCAGGCCGATGCCGGGGAGCTGTTTTTT.

CDR3 DNA: TGTGCCAGCAGCTTGGACGGGAACTCCTACAATGAGCAGTTCTTC. This translates into CASSLDGNSYNEQFF. The chain couples TRBV5-6 to TRBJ2-1, with D possibly matching TRBD2 (5 bases). V lost 0 bases and J 0 bases, leaving 7 bases between the germline ends. The CDR3 is 15 amino acids. The V gene's germline CDR1 is SGHDT and CDR2 YYEEEE.

The chain employs TRBV9 and TRBJ1-2; tentatively, D is TRBD1 (6 bases). Germline CDR1 SGDLS, CDR2 YYNGEE. CDR3 length equals 15 residues. The ends were cut back, 3 bases at V and 8 bases at J, with 20 bases in the middle. The CDR3 region is CASSAFTGSWHGYTF. In DNA, the CDR3 is TGTGCCAGCAGCGCCTTCACAGGGAGTTGGCACGGCTACACCTTC.

The chain has TRBV4-1 and TRBJ2-5; possible D gene TRBD2, 5 bases. The germline V gene has CDR1 MGHRA and CDR2 YSYEKL. This CDR3 region has 15 residues. V lost 2 bases to trimming and J lost 4 bases, with 14 bases between them. CDR3 loop: CASSQNPGVSETQYF. CDR3 in DNA: TGCGCCAGCAGCCAAAACCCCGGGGTTTCAGAGACCCAGTACTTC.

The rearrangement uses TRBV3-1 (or the pseudogene TRBV3-2) and TRBJ2-5; 9 nucleotides align to TRBD1. The V segment lost 5 bases and the J segment 2 bases; nucleotides outside the gene matches: 9. Germline V gene lookup returns CDR1 LGHDT and CDR2 YNNKEL (reference sequence). This CDR3 contains 16 residues. CDR3 in DNA: TGTGCCAGCAGCTCCGGGACAGGGTTTCTGCAAGAGACCCAGTACTTC. Translating gives CASSSGTGFLQETQYF.

The chain carries TRBV4-1 and TRBJ1-1; the match to TRBD1 covers 9 bases. CDR1 MGHRA and CDR2 YSYEKL come from the germline V gene. Trimming at V came to 4 bases and at J to 5 bases, leaving 2 bases not matched to a gene. The CDR3 totals 13 residues. The CDR3 DNA sequence: TGCGCCAGCAGCCGGGACAGGGTTACTGAAGCTTTCTTT. Amino acid sequence: CASSRDRVTEAFF.

CDR3 in amino acids: CATSVSFGGEQFF. CDR3 sequence (DNA): TGTGCCACCAGTGTAAGCTTCGGTGGTGAGCAGTTCTTC. This rearrangement joins TRBV24-1 to TRBJ2-1, with unresolved D. Trimming removed 5 bases at V and 9 bases at J, with 13 bases between. The CDR3 extends over 13 amino acids. The germline gives CDR1 KGHDR, CDR2 SFDVKD.

The chain recombines TRBV19 with TRBJ1-2; D gene uncertain. Germline lookup yields CDR1 LNHDA and CDR2 SQIVND (reference sequence). Trimming cost V 3 bases and J 6 bases, with 11 bases left between them. The CDR3 length is 13 residues. Here the CDR3 DNA reads TGTGCCAGTAGTATTGGTGGCGCGGATGGCTACACCTTC. Amino acid sequence: CASSIGGADGYTF. Full variable domain (missing parts from reference TRBV19 and TRBJ1-2): DGGITQSPKYLFRKEGQNVTLSCEQNLNHDAMYWYRQDPGQGLRLIYYSQIVNDFQKGDIAEGYSVSREKKESFPLTVTSAQKNPTAFYLCASSIGGADGYTFGSGTRLTVV.

The V gene is TRBV7-9, the J gene TRBJ2-5; 9 bases map to TRBD1. The CDR3 has 17 amino acids. In germline, CDR1 is SEHNR, CDR2 FQNEAQ (reference sequence). The J segment lost 7 bases and the V segment lost 2 bases, leaving 14 bases of the junction unmatched. The CDR3 loop reads CASSLRVGDREIGTQYF. CDR3 coding DNA: TGTGCCAGCAGCTTAAGGGTCGGGGACAGGGAGATCGGGACCCAGTACTTC.

The chain links TRBV6-6 to TRBJ1-1, with D possibly matching TRBD1 (5 bases). The CDR3 has 14 residues. The germline gives CDR1 MNHNY, CDR2 SVGAGI (reference sequence). V was pared by 5 bases and J by 2 bases, with 12 bases between. The CDR3 sequence: CASSPRQSNTEAFF. CDR3 in DNA: TGTGCCAGCAGTCCCCGACAGTCCAACACTGAAGCTTTCTTT.